This is a list of T cell receptor beta chains from one sample in a study of blood T cell repertoires in COVID-19. TCRdb's copy holds only in-frame clones and misses some; the assay was immunoSEQ multiplex PCR. The data contain 160,000 or so clones, over 80% of them singletons. The sequencing input was peripheral blood. These receptors all come from a woman between 50 and 59 years old with acute or convalescent COVID-19. Both conserved end residues are part of each CDR3. The D gene is left open where the match is weak. Clone size is stated in some rows and not others, as once, few, many or a class when expanded.

>TRBJ2-1|TRBV2|-|TRBD1
TGTGCCAGCACCCTACCGGGACAGGAAAATAGGACTGAGCAGTTCTTC
CASTLPGQENRTEQFF
>TRBJ2-1|TRBV7-2|-|-
TGTGCCAGCAGCTTAGCCCTAGGTAGCGAGTACAATGAGCAGTTCTTC
CASSLALGSEYNEQFF
>TRBJ1-2|TRBV6-1|-|TRBD1
TGTGCCAGCAGTGAAGCGCTTAGGGGGCTGGGCTATGGCTACACCTTC
CASSEALRGLGYGYTF
>TRBJ2-3|TRBV7-2|once|TRBD2
TGTGCCAGCAGCACTAGCGGGTTTACAGATACGCAGTATTTT
CASSTSGFTDTQYF
>TRBJ1-1|TRBV7-9|-|TRBD1
TGTGCCAGCAGCCGGACAGGGAACACTGAAGCTTTCTTT
CASSRTGNTEAFF
>TRBJ2-2|TRBV4-3|-|-
TGCGCCAGCAGCCAAGGCGGAATGAACACCGGGGAGCTGTTTTTT
CASSQGGMNTGELFF
>TRBJ2-5|TRBV19|-|-
TGTGCCAGTAGTATAGTTGGGGACATCTTAAGGGAGACCCAGTACTTC
CASSIVGDILRETQYF
>TRBJ2-7|TRBV11-2|-|-
TGTGCCAGCAGCCTTTCTACCGGGAGCTACGAGCAGTACTTC
CASSLSTGSYEQYF
>TRBJ2-7|TRBV27|-|-
TGTGCCAGCAGTTCAACGACTCAGGGCTACGAGCAGTACTTC
CASSSTTQGYEQYF
>TRBJ2-1|TRBV2|-|TRBD2
TGTGCCAGCTCCCCCGGACTAGCGGGGGGGAACAATGAGCAGTTCTTC
CASSPGLAGGNNEQFF
>TRBJ2-1|TRBV5-6|-|TRBD2
TGTGCCAGCAGCTTGCGTGCTAGCGGGGGCCGAGAGCAGTTCTTC
CASSLRASGGREQFF
>TRBJ1-1|TRBV30|-|-
TGTGCCTGGAGTGTACAAAGAGGTGCTTTCTTT
CAWSVQRGAFF
>TRBJ2-7|TRBV30|-|TRBD2
TGTGCCTCTAGCCGGGGGGGCGGCGAGCAGTACTTC
CASSRGGGEQYF
>TRBJ2-4|TRBV21-1|-|-
TGTGCCAGCAGCGAGGGAAGGACAGCCAAAAACATTCAGTACTTC
CASSEGRTAKNIQYF
>TRBJ2-7|TRBV7-8|once|TRBD1
TGTGCCAGCAGCTTAACGGGACAGGGCTACGAGCAGTACTTC
CASSLTGQGYEQYF
>TRBJ1-4|TRBV5-1|-|-
TGCGCCAGCAGCTTGGCTAGTTCAAATGAAAAACTGTTTTTT
CASSLASSNEKLFF
>TRBJ1-1|TRBV4-1|-|-
TGCGCCAGCAGGCAGGCGGGGGGCACTGAAGCTTTCTTT
CASRQAGGTEAFF
>TRBJ2-3|TRBV25-1|-|TRBD1
TGTGCCAGCAGTGAACGTTGGACAGGGTCATCAGATACGCAGTATTTT
CASSERWTGSSDTQYF
>TRBJ1-2|TRBV24-1|-|TRBD1
TGTGCCACCAGTCCACGGACAGGGGGTAGCTACACCTTC
CATSPRTGGSYTF
>TRBJ1-2|TRBV3-1/TRBV3-2|-|-
TGTGCCAGCAGCTACGGCACAGAATACTACACCTTC
CASSYGTEYYTF
>TRBJ2-3|TRBV11-3|once|TRBD1
TGTGCCAGCAGCGGACAGGGGGCAGATACGCAGTATTTT
CASSGQGADTQYF
>TRBJ1-2|TRBV7-9|-|-
TGTGCCAGCAGCTACAGTGTTAGTGGCTACACCTTC
CASSYSVSGYTF
>TRBJ1-1|TRBV19|-|TRBD1
TGTGCCAGTAGTACCACAGGGGGAGAAGCTTTCTTT
CASSTTGGEAFF
>TRBJ2-2|TRBV6-2/TRBV6-3|once|TRBD2
TGTGCCAGCAGTTGGACTAGCGGGAGGGCCTCCGGGGAGCTGTTTTTT
CASSWTSGRASGELFF
>TRBJ1-4|TRBV5-1|-|TRBD1
TGCGCCAGCAGCCAGAGACAGGGCGATAATGAAAAACTGTTTTTT
CASSQRQGDNEKLFF
>TRBJ1-2|TRBV7-2|-|-
TGTGCCAGCAGTTCGACAGTTAACTATGGCTACACCTTC
CASSSTVNYGYTF
>TRBJ1-5|TRBV19|-|TRBD1
TGTGCCAGTAGGCAAAAATACCGGGACAGACAAGGGGGCAATCAGCCCCAGCATTTT
CASRQKYRDRQGGNQPQHF
>TRBJ1-4|TRBV5-1|-|-
TGCGCCAGCAGCTTAGGGGGAGCTAATGAAAAACTGTTTTTT
CASSLGGANEKLFF
>TRBJ1-2|TRBV7-2|-|-
TGTGCCAGCAGCTTCTCCGACAGGACGAAAGGCTACACCTTC
CASSFSDRTKGYTF
>TRBJ1-2|TRBV12-3/TRBV12-4|-|-
TGTGCCAGCAGTGGCGGAGGCTATGGCTACACCTTC
CASSGGGYGYTF
>TRBJ2-5|TRBV19|-|TRBD1
TGTGCCAGTAGTGTCGGGACAGGGGGAGAGACCCAGTACTTC
CASSVGTGGETQYF
>TRBJ1-2|TRBV9|few|TRBD1
TGTGCCAGCAGCGTAACAGGGGGTTTTGACTATGGCTACACCTTC
CASSVTGGFDYGYTF
>TRBJ2-3|TRBV7-2|once|-
TGTGCCAGCAGGGGGGGACCTAGCACAGATACGCAGTATTTT
CASRGGPSTDTQYF
>TRBJ2-4|TRBV6-2/TRBV6-3|-|TRBD2
TGTGCCAGCAGTCCAACTAGCGGGAGTCGGAACATTCAGTACTTC
CASSPTSGSRNIQYF
>TRBJ1-2|TRBV5-1|once|TRBD1
TGCGCCAGCAGCTTGGCCGGGACAGGGGAAGGCTACACCTTC
CASSLAGTGEGYTF